The following is a T cell receptor (beta chain) sequence with its context. Its antigen is still unknown. This sample stems from a study of T cell responses to AZD1222 COVID-19 vaccine. In the study overall: Both about-4-week and about-12-week second-dose recipients were combined. Study results and limitations: Donors skewed white British and female; clonal diversity was possibly underestimated. Spike-wide vaccine-associated CD4 TCRs dominated at 160-218 and 743-854.

Assay used: immunoSEQ multiplex PCR; TCRdb lists only in-frame clones, some missing. The sample consists of 66,000 or so clones, about 90% of them appearing once. In germline, CDR1 is SGHRS, CDR2 YFSETQ. The CDR3 covers 11 residues. Trimming took off 7 bases at V and 6 bases at J, with 7 bases between the two ends. The J gene is TRBJ2-2, the V gene TRBV5-1; no clear D gene. The material was peripheral blood, obtained on day 0 of AZD1222 vaccination. The origin of this receptor is an adult in good health. The CDR3 spells CASRTSGELFF. In nucleotides, the CDR3 is TGCGCCAGCCGAACTTCCGGGGAGCTGTTTTTT.